The TCR beta chain described here comes from a study of blood T cell repertoires in COVID-19. Study summary: The United States, Italy and Spain provided the acute and convalescent COVID-19 samples. Sources were T cells, B-cell-depleted T cells, or PBMCs; the material itself was cDNA or gDNA.

Germline CDR1 is SGHNT and CDR2 is YYREEE (reference sequence). The CDR3 totals 16 residues. Trimming left V 0 bases short and J 5 bases short, with 14 bases between. Authors' processing steps: Amplified reference gene primers provided the basis for estimating nucleated cell counts. The assay was immunoSEQ multiplex PCR, and TCRdb's table has in-frame clones only and misses some. V, J and clone size are taken as reported in that table, and D and trimming were inferred from the DNA itself. The data contain tens of thousands of clones, 82% of them singletons. The sequence derives from an older woman with acute or convalescent COVID-19. The sequencing sample was made of peripheral blood. This chain links TRBV5-4 with TRBJ2-2; unclear D gene. In nucleotides, the CDR3 is TGTGCCAGCAGCTTGGTAACCGTGCAGGATACCGGGGAGCTGTTTTTT. It encodes CASSLVTVQDTGELFF.